Below, 25 T cell receptor beta chains from the same sample are listed, as sequenced in a study of CD8+ T cells in alopecia areata listed by TCRdb under 2018. The time point label of this sample denotes: roughly 26 weeks on oral tofacitinib. In light of the paper, this sample's treatment or condition label describes: oral pan-JAK inhibitor, 5-10 mg twice daily. The library was obtained by the immunoSEQ multiplex PCR assay. RNA was extracted from all samples and reverse transcribed into cDNA as template for TCR sequencing. TCRdb re-hosts the immuneACCESS table, in-frame sequences only. Its copies lack some clones; in the studies checked, an unresolved V gene accounts for under half of them, and the cause for the rest is not known. The table for this sample lists 90,000 to 120,000 clones; around 84% of them were counted only once. The leading ten clones occupy around 25% of the sample. This material consisted of CD8+ T cells sorted from blood, taken at week 24, from a patient treated with tofacitinib. These receptors came from a human donor with alopecia areata.

The gene calls are TRBV23-1 and TRBJ2-7; possibly TRBD1 or TRBD2 for D (5 bases each). TRBV23-1 is given ORF status, its function remaining uncertain. V was cut by 0 bases and J by 3 bases, with 15 bases left in between. This CDR3 is built from 16 residues. The CDR3 bases are TGCGCCAGCAGTCAATCAAACGCCGGGACGGGCTACGAGCAGTACTTC. Translated, it gives CASSQSNAGTGYEQYF.

CDR3 coding DNA: TGTGCCAGCAGCTCCCTACGGACTAAACCAGAGTACAATGAGCAGTTCTTC. Translation gives CASSSLRTKPEYNEQFF. This chain links TRBV7-9 with TRBJ2-1; possibly TRBD2 for D (6 bases). V lost 4 bases to trimming and J lost 4 bases, with 20 bases between them. CDR1 and CDR2 (germline): SEHNR, FQNEAQ (reference sequence). The CDR3 consists of 17 residues. The entire variable domain, with the rest obtained from reference TRBV7-9 and TRBJ2-1, is as follows: DTGVSQNPRHKITKRGQNVTFRCDPISEHNRLYWYRQTLGQGPEFLTYFQNEAQLEKSRLLSDRFSAERPKGSFSTLEIQRTEQGDSAMYLCASSSLRTKPEYNEQFFGPGTRLTVL.

The genes are TRBV2 and TRBJ2-3; perhaps D is TRBD1 or TRBD2 (5 bases each). The CDR3 loop spans 15 amino acids. The V gene's germline CDR1 is SNHLY and CDR2 FYNNEI. Trimming took off 8 bases at V and 2 bases at J, with 17 bases between the two ends. The CDR3 DNA sequence: TGTGCCAGCTTCACGGGACGCAGATACACAGATACGCAGTATTTT. It specifies CASFTGRRYTDTQYF.

This clone was observed a single time. The rearrangement links TRBV2 to TRBJ2-5, with 7 bases fitting TRBD1. CDR3 size: 17 residues. The germline V gene encodes CDR1 SNHLY and CDR2 FYNNEI. The trim removed 6 bases at V and 4 bases at J, leaving 17 bases unmatched. CDR3 sequence: CASSAPRRGQSRETQYF. CDR3 in DNA: TGTGCCAGCAGCGCCCCCCGAAGGGGGCAATCTAGAGAGACCCAGTACTTC.

This chain uses TRBV4-2 with TRBJ2-1; TRBD2 matches 7 bases. The CDR3 spans 16 residues. Germline V gene sequence: CDR1 LGHNA, CDR2 YNFKEQ. V was clipped by 0 bases and J by 10 bases; unmatched bases: 12. The CDR3: CASSQEQTSPGGEQFF. Here the CDR3 DNA reads TGTGCCAGCAGCCAAGAACAGACTAGCCCGGGAGGCGAGCAGTTCTTC.

The J gene is TRBJ2-5, the V gene TRBV27; TRBD2 matches at 14 bases. The V gene's germline CDR1 is MNHEY and CDR2 SMNVEV (reference sequence). Trimming took 6 bases from V and 7 from J; bases not matched to a gene: 13. This CDR3 spans 17 amino acids. CDR3 in amino acids: CASSGWTSGGTIGTQYF. The CDR3 DNA is TGTGCCAGCAGCGGTTGGACTAGCGGGGGGACTATAGGGACCCAGTACTTC.

Regarding this clone: Other DNA sequences in the same sample also yield this CDR3. The V gene is TRBV5-6, the J gene TRBJ1-5, with unresolved D. Germline V gene data show CDR1 as SGHDT and CDR2 as YYEEEE. The CDR3 sequence is 12 residues long. V dropped 0 bases and J dropped 4 bases, with 2 bases sitting between them. The CDR3 loop reads CASSLGNQPQHF. The CDR3 nucleotides are TGTGCCAGCAGCTTGGGGAATCAGCCCCAGCATTTT.

The chain employs TRBV19 and TRBJ2-2; 10 nucleotides agree with TRBD2. V was clipped by 5 bases and J by 6 bases; unmatched bases: 12. There are 17 residues in the CDR3. The germline CDR1 and CDR2 sequences are LNHDA and SQIVND (reference sequence). CDR3 region: CASSFLAGATTAGELFF. In nucleotides, the CDR3 is TGTGCCAGTAGTTTTCTAGCGGGGGCGACTACGGCCGGGGAGCTGTTTTTT.

The chain has TRBV27 and TRBJ2-5, with 12 bases lining up with TRBD2. Germline CDR1 and CDR2: MNHEY and SMNVEV (reference sequence). CDR3 length: 15 amino acids. V shed 6 bases and J 5 bases; nucleotides not matched to a gene: 7. CDR3 in amino acids: CASSPSGTSGETQYF. The CDR3 nucleotides are TGTGCCAGCAGCCCGTCAGGGACTAGCGGGGAGACCCAGTACTTC.

The chain carries TRBV27 and TRBJ2-1; 10 bases align to TRBD2. The CDR3 loop spans 15 amino acids. V shed 6 bases and J 9 bases; nucleotides not matched to a gene: 11. CDR1 is MNHEY, CDR2 SMNVEV, per germline (reference sequence). The CDR3 DNA is TGTGCCAGCAGCCCACGGGGACTAGCGACGAGTGAGCAGTTCTTC. Its translation is CASSPRGLATSEQFF.

The chain joins TRBV12-5 to TRBJ2-7; 9 bases agree with TRBD1. The germline gives CDR1 LGHNT, CDR2 FRNRAP. Trimming cost V 3 bases and J 3 bases; bases outside gene matches: 6. The CDR3 runs 15 residues. In DNA, the CDR3 is TGTGCTAGTGGTTTAAAACAGGGGGCTTTCTACGAGCAGTACTTC. This gives the protein CASGLKQGAFYEQYF.

This clone showed up just a few times. The V and J genes are TRBV4-1 and TRBJ2-1; D gene uncertain. V lost 1 base and J 12 bases, leaving 10 bases between the germline ends. The CDR3 has 12 residues. Germline values: CDR1 MGHRA, CDR2 YSYEKL. CDR3 sequence reads: CASSQVTERQFF. The CDR3 region has the DNA TGCGCCAGCAGCCAAGTGACCGAGCGGCAGTTCTTC.

This chain uses TRBV6-6 with TRBJ2-5, with D perhaps matching TRBD1 (6 bases). This CDR3 has 15 residues. V was clipped by 6 bases and J by 5 bases, with 19 bases between them. Germline loops: CDR1 MNHNY, CDR2 SVGAGI (reference sequence). CDR3 DNA sequence: TGTGCCAGCAGGTTTCGACAGGACGGGAAGGAGACCCAGTACTTC. This sequence encodes CASRFRQDGKETQYF.

The rearrangement joins TRBV6-5 to TRBJ2-2; D unresolved. V was cut by 4 bases and J by 4 bases, with 4 bases left in between. The CDR3 consists of 12 residues. CDR1 and CDR2 from the germline V gene are MNHEY and SVGAGI. The chain's CDR3 is CASSSLTGELFF. Here the CDR3 DNA reads TGTGCCAGCAGTTCGCTCACCGGGGAGCTGTTTTTT.

The J gene is TRBJ2-2, the V gene TRBV27, with D possibly being TRBD2 (6 bases). This CDR3 is built from 15 residues. Germline loops: CDR1 MNHEY, CDR2 SMNVEV (reference sequence). Trimming took 6 bases from V and 3 from J, leaving 14 bases between them. CDR3: CASRLVGGYTGELFF. DNA for the CDR3: TGTGCCAGCAGATTAGTTGGAGGGTACACCGGGGAGCTGTTTTTT.

This clone was picked up a small number of times. This chain links TRBV7-9 with TRBJ1-2; TRBD1 might be the D (5 bases). Germline V CDR1 and CDR2: SEHNR, FQNEAQ (reference sequence). V was clipped by 5 bases and J by 5 bases, with 24 bases between them. The CDR3 totals 17 residues. The CDR3 DNA reads as TGTGCCAGCAGCCCTAGACAGACGCTGGGATCCCCTTATGGCTACACCTTC. Protein product: CASSPRQTLGSPYGYTF.

The rearrangement links TRBV19 to TRBJ2-2; D is undetermined. The CDR3 spans 14 residues. Germline assignment: CDR1 LNHDA and CDR2 SQIVND (reference sequence). V lost 5 bases and J lost 0, with 7 bases in between. CDR3 DNA: TGTGCCAGTAGTGTACAAGCGAACACCGGGGAGCTGTTTTTT. Translating gives CASSVQANTGELFF.

This clone was seen just once. V is TRBV19 and J is TRBJ1-1; the match to TRBD1 covers 8 bases. CDR3 length: 15 amino acids. V dropped 4 bases and J dropped 1; count of bases not matched to a gene: 5. CDR1 is LNHDA and CDR2 is SQIVND in the germline V gene (reference sequence). CDR3 DNA sequence: TGTGCCAGTAGTACACGACAGGGGACGAACACTGAAGCTTTCTTT. Its protein product is CASSTRQGTNTEAFF.

The chain uses TRBV7-2 and TRBJ2-2, with 8 bases that match TRBD2. The CDR3 has 16 residues. The J segment lost 1 base and the V segment lost 4 bases, leaving 5 bases of the junction unmatched. The germline gives CDR1 SGHTA, CDR2 FQGNSA. CDR3 region: CASSYFSGKNTGELFF. CDR3 in DNA: TGTGCCAGCAGCTACTTTAGCGGGAAGAACACCGGGGAGCTGTTTTTT. The full variable domain, completed using reference TRBV7-2 and TRBJ2-2, is GAGVSQSPSNKVTEKGKDVELRCDPISGHTALYWYRQSLGQGLEFLIYFQGNSAPDKSGLPSDRFSAERTGGSVSTLTIQRTQQEDSAVYLCASSYFSGKNTGELFFGEGSRLTVL.

This clone has a handful of counts. V usage is TRBV2 and J usage is TRBJ2-7; 7 bases fit TRBD1. CDR3 length: 13 amino acids. Germline CDR1 SNHLY, CDR2 FYNNEI. V gave up 3 bases and J gave up 5 bases; unmatched junction bases: 4. The CDR3 nucleotides are TGTGCCAGCAGTGAGAACAGGGGCCACGAGCAGTACTTC. This encodes CASSENRGHEQYF. Filled out from reference TRBV2 and TRBJ2-7, the complete variable domain reads EPEVTQTPSHQVTQMGQEVILRCVPISNHLYFYWYRQILGQKVEFLVSFYNNEISEKSEIFDDQFSVERPDGSNFTLKIRSTKLEDSAMYFCASSENRGHEQYFGPGTRLTVT.

This clone was seen a few times. The gene calls are TRBV23-1 and TRBJ1-5; D uncertain. Being an ORF, TRBV23-1 has a function that is uncertain. With 1 base removed from V and 5 bases from J, the gap between germline ends came to 6 bases. The CDR3 has 13 amino acids. The CDR3 protein is CASSQYRYQPQHF. The CDR3 bases are TGCGCCAGCAGTCAATACCGCTATCAGCCCCAGCATTTT.

The chain recombines TRBV6-6 with TRBJ2-2; 8 bases map to TRBD1. The germline gives CDR1 MNHNY, CDR2 SVGAGI (reference sequence). V trimming: 4 bases; J trimming: 4 bases; junction bases outside the gene matches: 5. CDR3 length equals 15 residues. CDR3 loop: CASSWTGSGTGELFF. CDR3 nucleotides: TGTGCCAGCAGTTGGACAGGGTCGGGCACCGGGGAGCTGTTTTTT.

Note on this clone: One junction end disagrees with the germline gene, perhaps due to a read error. J is TRBJ2-5 and V is TRBV27; D could derive from TRBD1 or TRBD2 (5 bases each). Germline V lookup: CDR1 MNHEY, CDR2 SMNVEV (reference sequence). The CDR3 has 13 residues. In DNA, the CDR3 is TGTGCCAGCAGCCTCGGGGCAGAAGACACCCAGTACTTC. This codes for CASSLGAEDTQYF.

The chain combines TRBV29-1 with TRBJ2-1; the match to TRBD2 covers 7 bases. V was pared by 2 bases and J by 5 bases, with 3 bases of the junction left unmatched. This CDR3 region has 13 residues. CDR1 SQVTM and CDR2 ANQGSEA come from the germline V gene. This CDR3 is CSVERAGNNEQFF. In nucleotides, the CDR3 is TGCAGCGTTGAACGAGCGGGGAACAATGAGCAGTTCTTC.

This clone occurred once. This sequence joins TRBV4-3 and TRBJ2-7; D unresolved. The CDR3 loop spans 14 amino acids. Germline V gene sequence: CDR1 LGHNA, CDR2 YSLEER. V was shortened by 1 base and J by 4 bases, with 11 bases between the two germline ends. The CDR3 loop reads CASSQASVSYEQYF. The CDR3 DNA reads as TGCGCCAGCAGCCAAGCCTCCGTCAGTTACGAGCAGTACTTC.